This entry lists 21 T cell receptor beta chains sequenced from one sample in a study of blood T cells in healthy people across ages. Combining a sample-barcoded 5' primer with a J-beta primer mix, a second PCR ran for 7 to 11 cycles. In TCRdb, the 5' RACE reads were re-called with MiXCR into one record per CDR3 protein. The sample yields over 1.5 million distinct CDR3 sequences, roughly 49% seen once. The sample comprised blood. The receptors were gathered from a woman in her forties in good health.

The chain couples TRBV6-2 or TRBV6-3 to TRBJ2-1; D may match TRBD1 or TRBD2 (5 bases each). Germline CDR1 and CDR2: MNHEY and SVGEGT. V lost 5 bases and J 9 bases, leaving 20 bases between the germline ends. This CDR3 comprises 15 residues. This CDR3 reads CASSHLRTSGGEQFF. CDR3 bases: TGTGCCAGCAGTCACCTCCGGACAAGTGGAGGTGAGCAGTTCTTC.

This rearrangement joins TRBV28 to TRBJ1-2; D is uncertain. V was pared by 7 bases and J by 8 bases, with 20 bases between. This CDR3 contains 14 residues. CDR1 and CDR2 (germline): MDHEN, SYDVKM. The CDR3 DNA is TGTGCCAGCACTAACCCTCAGTGGGCTGGGGGCTACACCTTC. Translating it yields CASTNPQWAGGYTF.

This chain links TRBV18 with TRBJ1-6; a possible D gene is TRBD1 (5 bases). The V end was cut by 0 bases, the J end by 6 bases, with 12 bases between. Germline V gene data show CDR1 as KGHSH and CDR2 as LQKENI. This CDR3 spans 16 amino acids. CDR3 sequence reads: CASSPPRGELNSPLHF. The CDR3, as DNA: TGTGCCAGCTCACCACCTCGGGGGGAACTTAATTCACCCCTCCACTTT.

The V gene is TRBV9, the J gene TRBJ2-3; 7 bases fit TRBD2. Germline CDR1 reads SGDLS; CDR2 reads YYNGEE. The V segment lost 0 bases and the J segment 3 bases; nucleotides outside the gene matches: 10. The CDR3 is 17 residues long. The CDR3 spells CASSVGLAMVGTDTQYF. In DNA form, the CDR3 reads TGTGCCAGCAGCGTAGGACTAGCTATGGTCGGGACAGATACGCAGTATTTT.

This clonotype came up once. CDR3: CASSRGVDGAFF. The DNA of the CDR3 is TGTGCCAGCAGTAGGGGGGTTGACGGGGCTTTCTTT. This chain links TRBV25-1 with TRBJ1-1; a possible D gene is TRBD1 (6 bases). This CDR3 has 12 amino acids. In germline, CDR1 is MGHDK, CDR2 SYGVNS. V was trimmed by 5 bases and J by 11 bases, leaving 15 bases between them. The full variable domain, with the rest looked up from reference TRBV25-1 and TRBJ1-1, is EADIYQTPRYLVIGTGKKITLECSQTMGHDKMYWYQQDPGMELHLIHYSYGVNSTEKGDLSSESTVSRIRTEHFPLTLESARPSHTSQYLCASSRGVDGAFFGQGTRLTVV.

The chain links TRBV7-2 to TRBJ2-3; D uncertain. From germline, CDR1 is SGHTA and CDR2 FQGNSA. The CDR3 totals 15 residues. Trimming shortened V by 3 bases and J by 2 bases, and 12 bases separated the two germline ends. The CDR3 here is CASSFDVHLTDTQYF. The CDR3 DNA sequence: TGTGCCAGCAGCTTTGATGTGCACCTCACAGATACGCAGTATTTT.

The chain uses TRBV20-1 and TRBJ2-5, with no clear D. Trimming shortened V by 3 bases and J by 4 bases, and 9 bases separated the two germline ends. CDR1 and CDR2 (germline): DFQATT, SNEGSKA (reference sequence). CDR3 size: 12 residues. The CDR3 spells CSARSPGETQYF. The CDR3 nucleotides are TGCAGTGCTAGGTCACCGGGAGAGACCCAGTACTTC.

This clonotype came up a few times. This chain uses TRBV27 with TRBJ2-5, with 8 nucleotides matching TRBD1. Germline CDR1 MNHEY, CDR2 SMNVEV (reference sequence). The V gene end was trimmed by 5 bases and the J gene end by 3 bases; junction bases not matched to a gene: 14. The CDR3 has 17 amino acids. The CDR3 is CASSPRASTGVKETQYF. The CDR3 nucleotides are TGTGCCAGCAGTCCAAGGGCATCGACAGGGGTGAAAGAGACCCAGTACTTC.

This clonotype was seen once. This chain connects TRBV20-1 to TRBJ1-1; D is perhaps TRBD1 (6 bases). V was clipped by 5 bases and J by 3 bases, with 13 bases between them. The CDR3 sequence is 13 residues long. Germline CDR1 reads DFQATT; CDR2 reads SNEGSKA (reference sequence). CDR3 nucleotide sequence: TGCAGTGCTTGGGACACTTCGGACACTGAAGCTTTCTTT. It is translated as CSAWDTSDTEAFF.

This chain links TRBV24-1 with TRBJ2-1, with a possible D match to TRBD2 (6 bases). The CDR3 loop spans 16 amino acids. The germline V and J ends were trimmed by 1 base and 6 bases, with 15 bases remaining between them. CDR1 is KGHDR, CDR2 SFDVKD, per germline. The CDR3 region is CATSDFKRVGFNEQFF. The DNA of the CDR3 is TGTGCCACCAGTGATTTTAAGCGGGTAGGGTTCAATGAGCAGTTCTTC.

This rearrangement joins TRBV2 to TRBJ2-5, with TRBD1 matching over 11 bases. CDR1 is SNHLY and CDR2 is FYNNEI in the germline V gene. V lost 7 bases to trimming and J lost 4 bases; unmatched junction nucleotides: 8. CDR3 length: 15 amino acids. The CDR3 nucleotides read TGTGCCAGCACCGCTCGGACAGGGGGCGGAGAGACCCAGTACTTC. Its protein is CASTARTGGGETQYF.

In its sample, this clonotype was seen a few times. Here the CDR3 DNA reads TGCAGTGCTAGTGGTGACGCCCAAGAGACCCAGTACTTC. It specifies CSASGDAQETQYF. This chain uses TRBV20-1 with TRBJ2-5; D not certain. The germline V and J ends were trimmed by 3 bases and 1 base, with 9 bases remaining between them. The CDR3 contains 13 residues. In germline, CDR1 is DFQATT, CDR2 SNEGSKA (reference sequence).

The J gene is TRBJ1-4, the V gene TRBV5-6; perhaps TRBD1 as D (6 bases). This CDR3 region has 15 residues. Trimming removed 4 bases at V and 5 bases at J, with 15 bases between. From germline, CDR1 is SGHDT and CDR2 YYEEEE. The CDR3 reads CASSQWGHINEKLFF. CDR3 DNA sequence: TGTGCCAGCAGCCAGTGGGGACACATCAATGAAAAACTGTTTTTT.

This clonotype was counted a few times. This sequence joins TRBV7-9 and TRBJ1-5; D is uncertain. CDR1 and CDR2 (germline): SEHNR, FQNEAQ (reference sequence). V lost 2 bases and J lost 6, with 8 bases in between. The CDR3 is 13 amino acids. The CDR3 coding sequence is TGTGCCAGCAGCTTATCCTCCCTTCAGCCCCAGCATTTT. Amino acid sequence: CASSLSSLQPQHF.

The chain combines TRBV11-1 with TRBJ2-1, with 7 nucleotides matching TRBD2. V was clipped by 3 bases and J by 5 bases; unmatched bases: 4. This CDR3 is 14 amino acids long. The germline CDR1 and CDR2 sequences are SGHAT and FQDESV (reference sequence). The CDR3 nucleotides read TGTGCCAGCAGCTTTGCGGGGGAGAACAATGAGCAGTTCTTC. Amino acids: CASSFAGENNEQFF.

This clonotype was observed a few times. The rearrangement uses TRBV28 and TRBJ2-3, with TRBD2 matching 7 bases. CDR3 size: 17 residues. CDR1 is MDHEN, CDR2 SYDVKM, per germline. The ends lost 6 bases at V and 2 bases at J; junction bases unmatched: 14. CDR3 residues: CASSLGSASGYTDTQYF. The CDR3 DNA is TGTGCCAGCAGCCTAGGGAGTGCTAGCGGATACACAGATACGCAGTATTTT.

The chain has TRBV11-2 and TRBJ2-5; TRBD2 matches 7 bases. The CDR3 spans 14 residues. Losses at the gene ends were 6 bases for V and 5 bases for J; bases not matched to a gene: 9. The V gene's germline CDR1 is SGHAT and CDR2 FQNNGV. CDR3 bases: TGTGCCAGCAGTCAACGAGCGGGGCTCGAGACCCAGTACTTC. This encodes CASSQRAGLETQYF.

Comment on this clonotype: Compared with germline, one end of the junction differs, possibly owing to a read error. In DNA, the CDR3 is TGTGCCAGCAGTTTAAAGAGGATCGAAGAGGCCCAGTACTTC. The encoded protein is CASSLKRIEEAQYF. This chain connects TRBV12-3 or TRBV12-4 to TRBJ2-5; D remains unclear. The CDR3 has 14 amino acids.

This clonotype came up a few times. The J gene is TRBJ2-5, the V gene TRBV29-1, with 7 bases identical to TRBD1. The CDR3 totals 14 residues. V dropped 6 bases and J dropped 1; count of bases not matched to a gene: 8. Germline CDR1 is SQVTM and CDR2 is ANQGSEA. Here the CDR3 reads CSVRIGTAQETQYF. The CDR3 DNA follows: TGCAGCGTCCGAATCGGGACAGCCCAAGAGACCCAGTACTTC.

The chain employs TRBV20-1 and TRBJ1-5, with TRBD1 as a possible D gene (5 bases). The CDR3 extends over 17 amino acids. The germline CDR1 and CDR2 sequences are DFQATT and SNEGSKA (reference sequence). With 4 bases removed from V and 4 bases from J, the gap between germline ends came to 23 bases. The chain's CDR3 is CSAIFPGRAMRNQPQHF. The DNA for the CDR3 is TGCAGTGCTATTTTTCCAGGGAGGGCGATGCGGAATCAGCCCCAGCATTTT.

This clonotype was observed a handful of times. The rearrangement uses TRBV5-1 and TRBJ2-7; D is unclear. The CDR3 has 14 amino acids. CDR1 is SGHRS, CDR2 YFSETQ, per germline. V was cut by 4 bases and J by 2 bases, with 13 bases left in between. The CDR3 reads CASSQRPETYEQYF. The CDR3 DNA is TGCGCCAGCAGCCAAAGACCGGAAACCTACGAGCAGTACTTC. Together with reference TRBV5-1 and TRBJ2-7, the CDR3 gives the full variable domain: KAGVTQTPRYLIKTRGQQVTLSCSPISGHRSVSWYQQTPGQGLQFLFEYFSETQRNKGNFPGRFSGRQFSNSRSEMNVSTLELGDSALYLCASSQRPETYEQYFGPGTRLTVT.